The clone carrying this TCR beta chain has just a few counts. The antigen remains unidentified. CDR1 is PRHDT and CDR2 is FYEKMQ in the germline V gene (reference sequence). This CDR3 spans 16 amino acids. Losses at the gene ends were 2 bases for V and 3 bases for J; bases not matched to a gene: 7. The sample belongs to a study of T cells after yellow fever vaccination. The study's findings and limits: Researchers noted that a small share of clonotypes showed up in both CD4 and CD8 compartments. Reappearance after the booster was observed for most primary-vaccination clones (roughly 97% CD4, about 91% CD8).

Template-switching 5'RACE yielded the TCR cDNA; a universal primer site and UMIs were added in the process. TCRdb reprocessed the 5' RACE reads via MiXCR and lists one record per CDR3 protein. The repertoire has 450,000 to 650,000 distinct CDR3 sequences, about 14% of them found once; the top ten carry over 11%. The TCR comes from a man aged 25 to 45 who received the YFV17D yellow fever vaccine. The chain is built from TRBV13 and TRBJ2-3; TRBD2 agrees at 8 bases. The input for sequencing was PBMCs, taken on the day of the yellow fever booster vaccination. The CDR3 region has the DNA TGTGCCAGCAGCTTAATGCGGGAGGAGATAACAGATACGCAGTATTTT. Its protein product is CASSLMREEITDTQYF.